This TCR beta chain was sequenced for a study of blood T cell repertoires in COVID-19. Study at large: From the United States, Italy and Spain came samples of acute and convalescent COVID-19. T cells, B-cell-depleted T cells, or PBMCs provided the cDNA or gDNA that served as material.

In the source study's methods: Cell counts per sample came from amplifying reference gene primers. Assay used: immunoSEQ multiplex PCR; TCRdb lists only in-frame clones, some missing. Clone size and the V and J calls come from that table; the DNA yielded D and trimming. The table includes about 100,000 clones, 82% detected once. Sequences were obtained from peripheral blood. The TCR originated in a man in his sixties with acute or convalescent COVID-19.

The DNA for the CDR3 is TGTGCCAGCAGCCCGGGGACAGGGGGCTTTGATCAGCCCCAGCATTTT. Protein: CASSPGTGGFDQPQHF. This rearrangement joins TRBV5-6 to TRBJ1-5; 12 positions match TRBD1. From germline, CDR1 is SGHDT and CDR2 YYEEEE. The CDR3 is 16 residues long. Trimming took 4 bases from V and 5 from J; bases not matched to a gene: 7.